Reported below is one T cell receptor (beta chain). Other DNA sequences within the sample encode an identical CDR3. Profiling relied on immunoSEQ multiplex PCR, and the TCRdb table lists in-frame clones only, not all of them. This sample has a few million clones, with around 90% found just once. The donors were adults (healthy and HIV-negative) with no recent acute infections or vaccinations. This record comes from a study of shared clonotypes between healthy human individuals. The V and J ends lost 6 bases and 3 bases, in that order; junction bases with no gene match: 5. This CDR3 contains 15 residues. Germline V lookup: CDR1 MNHNS, CDR2 SASEGT.

The sequence was obtained from a man between 18 and 29 years old in good health. The chain combines TRBV6-1 with TRBJ1-6; TRBD1 agrees at 7 bases. The sample consisted of naive CD4+ T cells sorted from blood. Sample subset: CD45RA+ positively selected. The CDR3 coding sequence is TGTGCCAGCAGCTTCGACAGGGACTATAATTCACCCCTCCACTTT. Protein product: CASSFDRDYNSPLHF.